This is a list of T cell receptor beta chains from one sample in a study of vaccination effects on CD4 cells after COVID-19. Clones were sequenced by immunoSEQ multiplex PCR, and TCRdb holds only the in-frame ones, with some missing. The table shows 60,000 to 65,000 clones, with over 70% occurring only once. Their antigens are not known. The material sequenced was CD4+ T cells from PBMCs cultured with HCoV-OC43 spike peptides, taken before COVID-19 vaccination. The receptors derive from a human donor who received a COVID-19 vaccine. The CDR3 runs from the conserved cysteine through the conserved F or W.

V gene	J gene	CDR3 length	CDR3 protein
TRBV10-3	TRBJ2-3	14	CAITAREPTDTQYF
TRBV24-1	TRBJ2-5	14	CATSRTGAQETQYF
TRBV18	TRBJ2-6	17	CASSTGTGGLGANVLTF
TRBV14	TRBJ2-3	17	CASSRRIGGGGTDTQYF
TRBV5-8	TRBJ2-3	17	CASPKDPGYSSTDTQYF
TRBV5-4	TRBJ2-4	15	CASSSYKVPQGIQYF
TRBV27	TRBJ1-2	13	CASSRQGAGGYTF
TRBV6-2/TRBV6-3	TRBJ2-1	15	CASSYRDRGANEQFF
TRBV2	TRBJ1-3	14	CASSEQYSGNTIYF
TRBV20-1	TRBJ1-2	12	CSASQANYGYTF
TRBV29-1	TRBJ1-4	14	CSGRRGTRSEKLFF
TRBV28	TRBJ1-2	13	CASSLVGDLGNTF
TRBV27	TRBJ2-5	11	CASSLSETQYF
TRBV28	TRBJ2-3	14	CATGRGGAIDTQYF